Shown below are 32 T cell receptor beta chains from a single sample sequenced in a study of T-cell memory formation after mild COVID-19. One entry per CDR3 protein, called by TCRdb with MiXCR from the 5' RACE reads. The data contain around 300,000 distinct CDR3 sequences, approximately 19% of them singletons. The source material was PBMCs or a T cell subset sorted from them (not recorded which). The receptors were sampled from a man aged 18 to 30 who had mild COVID-19 (a few samples of this study predate the infection). Cell type and time point are not known.

This clonotype was seen only a few times. V is TRBV30 and J is TRBJ2-7, with D unclear. This CDR3 region has 13 residues. Germline loops: CDR1 GTSNPN, CDR2 SVGIG (reference sequence). The V end lost 0 bases, the J end lost 2 bases, and 8 bases lay between the germline ends. CDR3 nucleotide sequence: TGTGCCTGGAGTGTACAGTCCACCTACGAGCAGTACTTC. Its protein is CAWSVQSTYEQYF.

The chain combines TRBV20-1 with TRBJ2-6, with no clear D. The CDR3 sequence is 13 residues long. Trimming cost V 7 bases and J 0 bases, with 7 bases left between them. Per germline, CDR1 DFQATT and CDR2 SNEGSKA (reference sequence). This chain's CDR3 is CSGVPSGANVLTF. CDR3 nucleotide sequence: TGCAGTGGGGTGCCCTCTGGGGCCAACGTCCTGACTTTC.

In this sample, this clonotype turned up a few times. This rearrangement joins TRBV5-5 to TRBJ2-3, with TRBD1 matching 12 bases. V lost 4 bases to trimming and J lost 6 bases; unmatched junction nucleotides: 6. Germline assignment: CDR1 SGHKS and CDR2 YYEKEE (reference sequence). The CDR3 totals 15 residues. Written as DNA, the CDR3 is TGTGCCAGCAGCGAGGGACAGGGGGCTGCGGATACGCAGTATTTT. Protein: CASSEGQGAADTQYF.

This clonotype was seen a handful of times. This chain links TRBV7-9 with TRBJ2-5; 11 nucleotides line up with TRBD1. The germline gives CDR1 SEHNR, CDR2 FQNEAQ (reference sequence). V shed 5 bases, J shed 4 bases, and the junction held 9 bases outside the gene matches. The CDR3 is 16 residues long. In nucleotides, the CDR3 is TGTGCCAGCAGCGACCGTGGGACAGGGGGAACAGAGACCCAGTACTTC. Its translation is CASSDRGTGGTETQYF.

This clonotype was detected only a few times. V usage is TRBV5-1 and J usage is TRBJ1-2; D perhaps matches TRBD1 (6 bases). CDR1 is SGHRS and CDR2 is YFSETQ in the germline V gene. V was shortened by 3 bases and J by 7 bases, with 16 bases between the two germline ends. The CDR3 sequence is 14 residues long. CDR3 region: CASSYQGGEGGYTF. The CDR3, as DNA: TGCGCCAGCAGCTACCAAGGGGGTGAGGGTGGCTACACCTTC. Combining the CDR3 with reference TRBV5-1 and TRBJ1-2 gives the whole variable domain KAGVTQTPRYLIKTRGQQVTLSCSPISGHRSVSWYQQTPGQGLQFLFEYFSETQRNKGNFPGRFSGRQFSNSRSEMNVSTLELGDSALYLCASSYQGGEGGYTFGSGTRLTVV.

This clonotype has at least ten counts. The V gene is TRBV5-1, the J gene TRBJ2-3, with 9 bases that match TRBD2. The CDR3 runs to 14 residues. Trimming removed 4 bases from V and 5 bases from J; junction bases left unmatched: 5. Germline CDR1 and CDR2: SGHRS and YFSETQ. The CDR3 DNA reads TGCGCCAGCAGCCGCAGCGGGGGGCAAGATACGCAGTATTTT. It encodes CASSRSGGQDTQYF.

This chain uses TRBV5-1 with TRBJ2-7; 7 bases are a match to TRBD1. With 3 bases clipped from V and 6 bases from J, the junction kept 9 bases outside the gene matches. The CDR3 is 14 amino acids. The germline V gene encodes CDR1 SGHRS and CDR2 YFSETQ. The CDR3 DNA is TGCGCCAGCAGCTCACGACAGGGTAGAACCGAGCAGTACTTC. Its protein is CASSSRQGRTEQYF.

This clonotype was observed a few times. V gene TRBV4-2 combines with J gene TRBJ2-1; no reliable D call. V gave up 1 base and J gave up 9 bases, with 7 bases separating them. CDR3 length equals 12 residues. Germline loops: CDR1 LGHNA, CDR2 YNFKEQ. As DNA, the CDR3 is TGTGCCAGCAGCCAAGTCGATGGTGAGCAGTTCTTC. The encoded protein is CASSQVDGEQFF.

The chain combines TRBV4-1 with TRBJ2-2; weak D call: TRBD1 (6 bases). V was cut by 5 bases and J by 4 bases, with 8 bases left in between. Germline V gene lookup returns CDR1 MGHRA and CDR2 YSYEKL. The length of the CDR3 is 13 residues. The chain's CDR3 is CASSSGATGELFF. The CDR3 DNA reads TGCGCCAGCAGCTCAGGGGCCACCGGGGAGCTGTTTTTT.

This clonotype came up a few times. The chain uses TRBV29-1 and TRBJ2-2; TRBD1 matches 8 bases. With V trimmed by 0 bases and J by 3 bases, 6 bases remained unmatched. The CDR3 runs to 16 residues. Germline values: CDR1 SQVTM, CDR2 ANQGSEA. In DNA, the CDR3 is TGCAGCGTTGAAGATAAGGCAGGGGGCCACACCGGGGAGCTGTTTTTT. Its protein is CSVEDKAGGHTGELFF.

The chain carries TRBV7-2 and TRBJ1-5; D gene uncertain. Looked up from germline, CDR1 is SGHTA and CDR2 is FQGNSA. The CDR3 runs 15 residues. Trimming pared 2 bases from V and 0 bases from J, leaving 8 bases between. The CDR3 DNA follows: TGTGCCAGCAGCTTATGGCATGATAGCAATCAGCCCCAGCATTTT. It encodes CASSLWHDSNQPQHF.

CDR3 sequence reads: CASSPAHSRTDTQYF. The CDR3 nucleotides are TGTGCCAGCAGCCCCGCCCATAGCCGCACAGATACGCAGTATTTT. This chain connects TRBV5-5 to TRBJ2-3; D uncertain. The CDR3 consists of 15 residues. Germline V gene sequence: CDR1 SGHKS, CDR2 YYEKEE (reference sequence). Trimming removed 4 bases from V and 1 base from J, with 13 bases in between.

CDR3 in DNA: TGTGCCAGCAGCTCCTTACCGGGACAGCCCTCCTACGAGCAGTACTTC. Residues: CASSSLPGQPSYEQYF. The chain couples TRBV6-6 to TRBJ2-7; 7 bases line up with TRBD1. V was clipped by 6 bases and J by 0 bases; unmatched bases: 11. This CDR3 region has 16 residues. CDR1 is MNHNY, CDR2 SVGAGI, per germline (reference sequence).

The chain uses TRBV4-3 and TRBJ2-1; D may be TRBD1 (6 bases). CDR3 size: 14 residues. The germline CDR1 and CDR2 sequences are LGHNA and YSLEER. Trimming removed 4 bases at V and 7 bases at J, with 14 bases between. The chain's CDR3 is CASSPQTGLNEQFF. The CDR3 DNA is TGCGCCAGCAGCCCCCAAACAGGGTTGAATGAGCAGTTCTTC.

The chain has TRBV12-3 or TRBV12-4 and TRBJ1-2; unclear D gene. This CDR3 region has 14 residues. V was shortened by 6 bases and J by 6 bases, with 17 bases between the two germline ends. CDR3 bases: TGTGCCAGCAGCCCCGGACCGACGGATCATGGCTACACCTTC. Its translation: CASSPGPTDHGYTF.

V usage is TRBV7-3 and J usage is TRBJ2-2; D might be TRBD1 (5 bases). The V end lost 1 base, the J end lost 5 bases, and 14 bases lay between the germline ends. Germline V gene data show CDR1 as SGHTA and CDR2 as FQGTGA. This CDR3 has 16 residues. DNA of the CDR3: TGTGCCAGCAGCTTAATTCCAGGGCAGCGAACCGGGGAGCTGTTTTTT. This translates into CASSLIPGQRTGELFF.

The chain links TRBV29-1 to TRBJ2-2, with 13 bases aligning to TRBD2. The V gene end was trimmed by 5 bases and the J gene end by 2 bases; junction bases not matched to a gene: 5. The CDR3 has 16 residues. Germline lookup yields CDR1 SQVTM and CDR2 ANQGSEA. Here the CDR3 reads CSVPGTSGVNTGELFF. Written as DNA, the CDR3 is TGCAGCGTTCCCGGGACTAGCGGGGTTAACACCGGGGAGCTGTTTTTT.

There are a few counts of this clonotype. J is TRBJ2-1 and V is TRBV5-1, with TRBD2 matching 9 bases. J was trimmed by 5 bases and V by 4 bases; bases with no gene match: 10. The CDR3 covers 16 residues. In germline, CDR1 is SGHRS, CDR2 YFSETQ. The CDR3 loop reads CASSRGAGLADNEQFF. CDR3 in DNA: TGCGCCAGCAGCCGCGGGGCGGGACTAGCCGACAATGAGCAGTTCTTC. The complete variable domain, with remaining parts taken from reference TRBV5-1 and TRBJ2-1, reads KAGVTQTPRYLIKTRGQQVTLSCSPISGHRSVSWYQQTPGQGLQFLFEYFSETQRNKGNFPGRFSGRQFSNSRSEMNVSTLELGDSALYLCASSRGAGLADNEQFFGPGTRLTVL.

The V gene is TRBV7-3, the J gene TRBJ2-3; perhaps D is TRBD1 or TRBD2 (5 bases each). Germline V CDR1 and CDR2: SGHTA, FQGTGA. This CDR3 region has 13 residues. The ends were cut back, 3 bases at V and 9 bases at J, with 13 bases in the middle. CDR3 DNA sequence: TGTGCCAGCAGCTTTTCGAGGGACCCCACGCAGTATTTT. It is translated as CASSFSRDPTQYF.

This clonotype showed up just a few times. One end of the junction does not line up with germline, which may come from a read error. J is TRBJ1-1 and V is TRBV7-9; D call uncertain. This CDR3 contains 12 residues. Germline V gene sequence: CDR1 SEHNR, CDR2 FQNEAQ (reference sequence). CDR3 bases: TGTGCCAGCAGCCCCTCCGTGGGCACAGAGGGTTTT. It encodes CASSPSVGTEGF.

The chain carries TRBV6-6 and TRBJ1-4; no reliable D call. Looked up from germline, CDR1 is MNHNY and CDR2 is SVGAGI (reference sequence). This CDR3 has 18 amino acids. Deletions cut 0 bases from V and 3 bases from J, with 17 bases between. The chain's CDR3 is CASSYSLRGSRPNEKLFF. CDR3 DNA: TGTGCCAGCAGTTACTCCTTACGCGGGTCTCGACCTAATGAAAAACTGTTTTTT.

This clonotype appeared many times. The V call is TRBV5-1, the J call TRBJ2-5; 9 nucleotides align to TRBD2. Germline V lookup: CDR1 SGHRS, CDR2 YFSETQ. Trimming at V came to 0 bases and at J to 3 bases, leaving 3 bases not matched to a gene. The length of the CDR3 is 15 residues. The CDR3 protein is CASSLASSGEETQYF. The CDR3 nucleotides are TGCGCCAGCAGCTTGGCCTCTAGCGGGGAAGAGACCCAGTACTTC.

This clonotype was seen ten or more times. The chain uses TRBV12-3 or TRBV12-4 and TRBJ2-1, with unresolved D. This CDR3 has 16 residues. V was clipped by 6 bases and J by 4 bases, with 19 bases between them. CDR3 DNA sequence: TGTGCCAGCAGGAAAGACACCCCTCTGCCATACAATGAGCAGTTCTTC. Encoded protein: CASRKDTPLPYNEQFF.

This clonotype came up a few times. V and J are TRBV5-6 and TRBJ2-5, with D perhaps assigned TRBD1 or TRBD2 (5 bases each). This CDR3 comprises 14 residues. With 1 base removed from V and 0 bases from J, the gap between germline ends came to 7 bases. Looked up from germline, CDR1 is SGHDT and CDR2 is YYEEEE. CDR3 nucleotides: TGTGCCAGCAGCTTGTGGGGGTACCAAGAGACCCAGTACTTC. This sequence encodes CASSLWGYQETQYF.

This clonotype was picked up a small number of times. The V and J genes are TRBV2 and TRBJ2-3; 12 bases are a match to TRBD2. Germline-derived CDR1 and CDR2 are SNHLY and FYNNEI. V gave up 6 bases and J gave up 8 bases; unmatched junction bases: 12. CDR3 length: 16 amino acids. The CDR3 region has the DNA TGTGCCAGCAGCACCAGTCTAGCGGGGGGGCCCGGTACGCAGTATTTT. Translated, it gives CASSTSLAGGPGTQYF. Drawing the rest from reference TRBV2 and TRBJ2-3, the complete variable domain is EPEVTQTPSHQVTQMGQEVILRCVPISNHLYFYWYRQILGQKVEFLVSFYNNEISEKSEIFDDQFSVERPDGSNFTLKIRSTKLEDSAMYFCASSTSLAGGPGTQYFGPGTRLTVL.

The rearrangement uses TRBV18 and TRBJ2-7; D is unresolved. CDR1 and CDR2 from the germline V gene are KGHSH and LQKENI. The CDR3 has 11 residues. V gave up 3 bases and J gave up 6 bases, with 6 bases separating them. DNA of the CDR3: TGTGCCAGCTCACCCCAACTCGAGCAGTACTTC. This sequence encodes CASSPQLEQYF.

This chain uses TRBV7-2 with TRBJ2-5; TRBD1 is a possible D gene (6 bases). CDR1 is SGHTA and CDR2 is FQGNSA in the germline V gene. This CDR3 comprises 17 residues. With 1 base removed from V and 5 bases from J, the gap between germline ends came to 20 bases. CDR3 DNA sequence: TGTGCCAGCAGCTTAGATTTGTTTGGGGGCTGGGGGGAGACCCAGTACTTC. Translating it yields CASSLDLFGGWGETQYF.

This clonotype came up many times. The rearrangement joins TRBV5-1 to TRBJ2-7; D perhaps matches TRBD2 (5 bases). This CDR3 has 14 residues. Germline V gene data show CDR1 as SGHRS and CDR2 as YFSETQ. Trimming stripped 0 bases from V and 3 bases from J, with 10 bases between. CDR3 DNA: TGCGCCAGCAGCTTGGCGGACTCAAGCTACGAGCAGTACTTC. This translates into CASSLADSSYEQYF.

This clonotype turned up a few times. The chain uses TRBV4-3 and TRBJ2-2; weak D call: TRBD2 (5 bases). V shed 0 bases and J shed 0 bases, with 11 bases lying between them. The CDR3 is 17 residues long. Germline CDR1 reads LGHNA; CDR2 reads YSLEER. The CDR3 DNA sequence: TGCGCCAGCAGCCAAGATAGGCCGGGGACGAACACCGGGGAGCTGTTTTTT. Residues: CASSQDRPGTNTGELFF.

The chain links TRBV20-1 to TRBJ2-7; 7 bases are shared with TRBD1. CDR1 DFQATT and CDR2 SNEGSKA come from the germline V gene (reference sequence). Trimming removed 3 bases from V and 6 bases from J; junction bases left unmatched: 8. This CDR3 region has 13 residues. The CDR3 DNA reads as TGCAGTGCTAGTGACAGGGTCGTAGCCGAGCAGTACTTC. This encodes CSASDRVVAEQYF.

This clonotype showed up just a few times. The chain combines TRBV7-3 with TRBJ1-3; D is ambiguous. The germline V gene encodes CDR1 SGHTA and CDR2 FQGTGA. The CDR3 length is 14 residues. V lost 2 bases and J 0 bases, leaving 5 bases between the germline ends. In DNA, the CDR3 is TGTGCCAGCAGCTTAGACGGCTCTGGAAACACCATATATTTT. Residues: CASSLDGSGNTIYF.

The chain has TRBV11-1 and TRBJ2-7; D remains unclear. Per germline, CDR1 SGHAT and CDR2 FQDESV (reference sequence). The V end was cut by 2 bases, the J end by 6 bases, with 11 bases between. The CDR3 is 13 amino acids. As DNA, the CDR3 is TGTGCCAGCAGCTTAACCCTACCGAGCGAGCAGTACTTC. Amino acid sequence: CASSLTLPSEQYF. Full variable domain (outside the CDR3, taken from reference TRBV11-1 and TRBJ2-7): EAEVAQSPRYKITEKSQAVAFWCDPISGHATLYWYRQILGQGPELLVQFQDESVVDDSQLPKDRFSAERLKGVDSTLKIQPAELGDSAMYLCASSLTLPSEQYFGPGTRLTVT.